These 4 T cell receptor beta chains share one sample of origin, sequenced in a study of T cell responses to AZD1222 COVID-19 vaccine. Assay: immunoSEQ multiplex PCR; the TCRdb copy retains only in-frame clones and omits some. The top ten hold 7.5% to 9.5% of the sample, which has around 70,000 clones, roughly 90% seen once. The sample here was peripheral blood, taken on day 0 of AZD1222 vaccination. The receptor set was obtained from an adult in good health.

The gene calls are TRBV7-8 and TRBJ2-1; 9 bases line up with TRBD2. Germline V gene data show CDR1 as SGHVS and CDR2 as FQNEAQ. The CDR3 runs to 19 residues. After removal of 1 base from V and 5 bases from J, the junction contained 15 bases not matched to a gene. This chain's CDR3 is CASSLVGRVRTSENNEQFF. In nucleotides, the CDR3 is TGTGCCAGCAGCTTAGTGGGGAGAGTAAGGACTAGCGAAAACAATGAGCAGTTCTTC.

The chain uses TRBV7-9 and TRBJ1-2, with D uncertain. CDR1 SEHNR and CDR2 FQNEAQ come from the germline V gene (reference sequence). Trimming left V 1 base short and J 1 base short, with 7 bases between. The CDR3 runs to 14 residues. The CDR3 DNA follows: TGTGCCAGCAGCTTAGGTGGGGTTAACTATGGCTACACCTTC. It encodes CASSLGGVNYGYTF.

The gene calls are TRBV9 and TRBJ2-1; 10 bases match TRBD1. Germline V gene sequence: CDR1 SGDLS, CDR2 YYNGEE. The CDR3 has 15 amino acids. V was clipped by 4 bases and J by 4 bases; unmatched bases: 5. In DNA, the CDR3 is TGTGCCAGCAGCCGGGGACAGGGGCATTACAATGAGCAGTTCTTC. Translation gives CASSRGQGHYNEQFF.

This rearrangement joins TRBV7-2 to TRBJ2-5; D remains unclear. Germline CDR1 is SGHTA and CDR2 is FQGNSA. CDR3 length equals 15 residues. Trimming cost V 4 bases and J 5 bases, with 17 bases left between them. This chain's CDR3 is CASSSTLGQRETQYF. The CDR3 DNA follows: TGTGCCAGCAGCTCTACTCTCGGGCAAAGGGAGACCCAGTACTTC.